Listed below are T cell receptor beta chains from one sample, sequenced in a study of T cells in Graves' hyperthyroidism and ophthalmopathy. MiXCR was run by TCRdb on the multiplex PCR reads, yielding one entry per CDR3 protein. The table lists about 640,000 distinct CDR3 sequences, about 14% of them singletons. Sequencing used blood. The source is a woman between 50 and 59 years old with Graves' ophthalmopathy. Each CDR3 is given with its conserved first and last residue. D genes are given only for firm matches. Clone sizes are given selectively: once, few, many, or a class where the clone is expanded.

j_call: TRBJ2-1; v_call: TRBV5-1; clone_size: few; cdr3_length: 16; d_call: TRBD2; cdr3_aa: CASSWTLAGAYNEQFF; cdr3_nt: TGCGCCAGCAGCTGGACCCTAGCGGGAGCCTACAATGAGCAGTTCTTC
j_call: TRBJ1-5; v_call: TRBV6-2/TRBV6-3; clone_size: many; cdr3_length: 16; d_call: .; cdr3_aa: CASSYTYDGGNQPQHF; cdr3_nt: TGTGCCAGCAGTTACACCTACGACGGTGGCAATCAGCCCCAGCATTTT
j_call: TRBJ1-1; v_call: TRBV12-3/TRBV12-4; clone_size: many; cdr3_length: 13; d_call: .; cdr3_aa: CASSFAVNTEAFF; cdr3_nt: TGTGCCAGCAGTTTTGCCGTGAACACTGAAGCTTTCTTT
j_call: TRBJ1-4; v_call: TRBV28; clone_size: many; cdr3_length: 18; d_call: TRBD1; cdr3_aa: CASSPMIKGQAQGEKLFF; cdr3_nt: TGTGCCAGCAGTCCTATGATCAAAGGACAGGCCCAGGGTGAAAAACTGTTTTTT
j_call: TRBJ1-1; v_call: TRBV30; clone_size: many; cdr3_length: 13; d_call: .; cdr3_aa: CAWRKVRLTEAFF; cdr3_nt: TGTGCCTGGAGGAAGGTGAGATTGACTGAAGCTTTCTTT
j_call: TRBJ1-1; v_call: TRBV20-1; clone_size: many; cdr3_length: 14; d_call: .; cdr3_aa: CSAPTPRQNTEAFF; cdr3_nt: TGCAGTGCCCCAACCCCACGGCAGAACACTGAAGCTTTCTTT
j_call: TRBJ2-7; v_call: TRBV30; clone_size: many; cdr3_length: 16; d_call: TRBD2; cdr3_aa: CAWSGFGLAGRYEQYF; cdr3_nt: TGTGCCTGGAGTGGGTTCGGACTAGCGGGACGATACGAGCAGTACTTC
j_call: TRBJ2-7; v_call: TRBV28; clone_size: many; cdr3_length: 15; d_call: .; cdr3_aa: CASSLTQGEAYEQYF; cdr3_nt: TGTGCCAGCAGTTTAACCCAGGGAGAGGCCTACGAGCAGTACTTC
j_call: TRBJ1-1; v_call: TRBV18; clone_size: .; cdr3_length: 14; d_call: .; cdr3_aa: CASSPGSNNAEAFF; cdr3_nt: TGTGCCAGCTCCCCGGGGAGCAACAACGCTGAAGCTTTCTTT
j_call: TRBJ1-1; v_call: TRBV18; clone_size: many; cdr3_length: 13; d_call: .; cdr3_aa: CASSPDQSAEAFF; cdr3_nt: TGTGCCAGCTCACCAGACCAGAGTGCCGAAGCTTTCTTT
j_call: TRBJ1-1; v_call: TRBV15; clone_size: many; cdr3_length: 15; d_call: TRBD1; cdr3_aa: CATSGGTGRNTEAFF; cdr3_nt: TGTGCCACCAGCGGTGGGACAGGAAGGAACACTGAAGCTTTCTTT
j_call: TRBJ2-7; v_call: TRBV29-1; clone_size: few; cdr3_length: 13; d_call: TRBD1; cdr3_aa: CSVRQGRSYEQYF; cdr3_nt: TGCAGCGTTAGACAGGGGCGCTCCTACGAGCAGTACTTC
j_call: TRBJ2-1; v_call: TRBV6-2/TRBV6-3; clone_size: .; cdr3_length: 14; d_call: .; cdr3_aa: CASSIRANYNEQLF; cdr3_nt: TGTGCCAGCAGTATCCGGGCCAATTACAATGAGCAGCTCTTC
j_call: TRBJ2-1; v_call: TRBV24-1; clone_size: many; cdr3_length: 11; d_call: .; cdr3_aa: CATTQGNEQFF; cdr3_nt: TGTGCCACAACTCAGGGGAATGAGCAGTTCTTC
j_call: TRBJ1-2; v_call: TRBV7-9; clone_size: many; cdr3_length: 14; d_call: .; cdr3_aa: CASTNGRFGYGYTF; cdr3_nt: TGTGCCAGCACCAATGGACGGTTTGGCTATGGCTACACCTTC
j_call: TRBJ2-5; v_call: TRBV29-1; clone_size: many; cdr3_length: 14; d_call: TRBD1; cdr3_aa: CSATEGTGQETQYF; cdr3_nt: TGCAGCGCCACCGAGGGGACAGGGCAAGAGACCCAGTACTTC
j_call: TRBJ2-7; v_call: TRBV5-1; clone_size: many; cdr3_length: 14; d_call: TRBD1; cdr3_aa: CASSFGTGTSEQYF; cdr3_nt: TGCGCCAGCAGCTTCGGGACAGGGACATCCGAGCAGTACTTC
j_call: TRBJ2-2; v_call: TRBV28; clone_size: many; cdr3_length: 11; d_call: .; cdr3_aa: CASLGGGELFF; cdr3_nt: TGTGCCAGCCTAGGTGGCGGGGAGCTGTTTTTT
j_call: TRBJ2-7; v_call: TRBV20-1; clone_size: many; cdr3_length: 17; d_call: .; cdr3_aa: CSARKAGGLYTSYEQYF; cdr3_nt: TGCAGTGCTAGAAAGGCCGGGGGGCTCTATACCTCCTACGAGCAGTACTTC
j_call: TRBJ2-3; v_call: TRBV5-1; clone_size: many; cdr3_length: 15; d_call: .; cdr3_aa: CASSPAQRGTDTQYF; cdr3_nt: TGCGCCAGCAGCCCTGCACAGCGTGGCACAGATACGCAGTATTTT
j_call: TRBJ1-6; v_call: TRBV5-5; clone_size: .; cdr3_length: 17; d_call: .; cdr3_aa: CASSVQFRTTEDSPLHF; cdr3_nt: TGTGCCAGCAGCGTTCAATTTAGAACAACCGAAGATTCACCCCTCCACTTT
j_call: TRBJ1-1; v_call: TRBV28; clone_size: many; cdr3_length: 16; d_call: .; cdr3_aa: CASSFGGGAGGAEAFF; cdr3_nt: TGTGCCAGCAGTTTTGGCGGGGGCGCCGGGGGTGCTGAAGCTTTCTTT
j_call: TRBJ1-1; v_call: TRBV6-5; clone_size: many; cdr3_length: 15; d_call: .; cdr3_aa: CASSYPPGVWTEAFF; cdr3_nt: TGTGCCAGCAGTTACCCTCCAGGGGTGTGGACTGAAGCTTTCTTT
j_call: TRBJ2-3; v_call: TRBV20-1; clone_size: many; cdr3_length: 18; d_call: .; cdr3_aa: CSASHRTLRSTVLDTQYF; cdr3_nt: TGCAGTGCTTCCCATCGGACTCTGAGAAGTACGGTGTTGGATACGCAGTATTTT
j_call: TRBJ2-7; v_call: TRBV30; clone_size: .; cdr3_length: 11; d_call: .; cdr3_aa: CARQEGYEQYF; cdr3_nt: TGTGCCCGCCAGGAGGGCTACGAGCAGTACTTC
j_call: TRBJ2-7; v_call: TRBV27; clone_size: few; cdr3_length: 16; d_call: TRBD2; cdr3_aa: CASSSLGGSFFFEQYF; cdr3_nt: TGTGCCAGCAGTTCCCTGGGCGGGAGCTTCTTTTTCGAGCAGTACTTC
j_call: TRBJ2-3; v_call: TRBV12-3/TRBV12-4; clone_size: many; cdr3_length: 11; d_call: .; cdr3_aa: CASKGTDTQYF; cdr3_nt: TGTGCCAGCAAGGGTACGGATACGCAGTATTTT
j_call: TRBJ1-6; v_call: TRBV20-1; clone_size: many; cdr3_length: 16; d_call: TRBD1; cdr3_aa: CSATVDRGSYNSPLHF; cdr3_nt: TGCAGTGCTACCGTGGACAGGGGGAGTTATAATTCACCCCTCCACTTT
j_call: TRBJ1-4; v_call: TRBV29-1; clone_size: few; cdr3_length: 13; d_call: TRBD1; cdr3_aa: CSVELDRAEKLFF; cdr3_nt: TGCAGCGTTGAGCTGGACAGGGCTGAAAAACTGTTTTTT
j_call: TRBJ2-1; v_call: TRBV11-1; clone_size: few; cdr3_length: 16; d_call: TRBD2; cdr3_aa: CASRRLAGGLRNEQFF; cdr3_nt: TGTGCCAGCAGAAGACTAGCGGGAGGGCTCAGGAATGAGCAGTTCTTC
j_call: TRBJ2-7; v_call: TRBV28; clone_size: once; cdr3_length: 15; d_call: .; cdr3_aa: CASSSREWPSYEQYF; cdr3_nt: TGTGCCAGCAGTTCCAGGGAATGGCCATCCTACGAGCAGTACTTC
j_call: TRBJ2-4; v_call: TRBV6-2/TRBV6-3; clone_size: few; cdr3_length: 15; d_call: TRBD1; cdr3_aa: CASSSLGQVTNIQYF; cdr3_nt: TGTGCCAGCAGTTCCCTCGGACAGGTCACAAACATTCAGTACTTC
j_call: TRBJ2-7; v_call: TRBV19; clone_size: .; cdr3_length: 14; d_call: .; cdr3_aa: CASQKPQRLYEQYF; cdr3_nt: TGTGCCAGCCAAAAACCCCAGCGGCTCTACGAGCAGTACTTC
j_call: TRBJ2-7; v_call: TRBV2; clone_size: few; cdr3_length: 12; d_call: .; cdr3_aa: CATRDISYEQYF; cdr3_nt: TGTGCCACCCGGGACATCTCCTACGAGCAGTACTTC
j_call: TRBJ2-7; v_call: TRBV10-3; clone_size: many; cdr3_length: 17; d_call: TRBD2; cdr3_aa: CAISEYRTSGSSYEQYF; cdr3_nt: TGTGCCATCAGTGAGTATAGGACTAGCGGGAGTAGCTACGAGCAGTACTTC
j_call: TRBJ2-5; v_call: TRBV29-1; clone_size: many; cdr3_length: 15; d_call: TRBD2; cdr3_aa: CSVVGAGGRQETQYF; cdr3_nt: TGCAGCGTTGTCGGAGCGGGAGGGAGGCAAGAGACCCAGTACTTC
j_call: TRBJ2-5; v_call: TRBV7-2; clone_size: .; cdr3_length: 16; d_call: TRBD2; cdr3_aa: CASSPGWREGRETQYF; cdr3_nt: TGTGCCAGCAGCCCAGGGTGGCGGGAGGGCCGGGAGACCCAGTACTTC
j_call: TRBJ2-1; v_call: TRBV5-1; clone_size: .; cdr3_length: 13; d_call: .; cdr3_aa: CASSSKTYNEQFF; cdr3_nt: TGCGCCAGCAGCTCAAAGACATACAATGAGCAGTTCTTC
j_call: TRBJ2-1; v_call: TRBV5-4; clone_size: .; cdr3_length: 16; d_call: .; cdr3_aa: CASSLSAGTTYNEQFF; cdr3_nt: TGTGCCAGCAGCTTGTCGGCGGGAACCACCTACAATGAGCAGTTCTTC
j_call: TRBJ1-1; v_call: TRBV2; clone_size: many; cdr3_length: 14; d_call: .; cdr3_aa: CASILHLRNTEAFF; cdr3_nt: TGTGCCAGCATATTACACCTCCGGAACACTGAAGCTTTCTTT
j_call: TRBJ2-1; v_call: TRBV7-2; clone_size: .; cdr3_length: 15; d_call: TRBD2; cdr3_aa: CASSQGTIAGLEQFF; cdr3_nt: TGTGCCAGCAGCCAGGGGACCATAGCGGGACTTGAGCAGTTCTTC
j_call: TRBJ2-6; v_call: TRBV6-2/TRBV6-3; clone_size: .; cdr3_length: 15; d_call: .; cdr3_aa: CASSYILSGANVLTF; cdr3_nt: TGTGCCAGCAGTTACATCCTCTCTGGGGCCAACGTCCTGACTTTC
j_call: TRBJ1-2; v_call: TRBV6-6; clone_size: few; cdr3_length: 15; d_call: .; cdr3_aa: CASSYSTRTDSGYTF; cdr3_nt: TGTGCCAGCAGTTACTCGACGAGGACAGACTCTGGCTACACCTTC
j_call: TRBJ1-4; v_call: TRBV18; clone_size: many; cdr3_length: 16; d_call: .; cdr3_aa: CASSPLDSATNEKLFF; cdr3_nt: TGTGCCAGCTCACCGCTCGACAGCGCAACTAATGAAAAACTGTTTTTT
j_call: TRBJ2-7; v_call: TRBV20-1; clone_size: .; cdr3_length: 15; d_call: TRBD2; cdr3_aa: CSAKGASGVSYEQYF; cdr3_nt: TGCAGTGCTAAAGGCGCTAGCGGGGTCTCCTACGAGCAGTACTTC
j_call: TRBJ2-1; v_call: TRBV18; clone_size: many; cdr3_length: 17; d_call: TRBD2; cdr3_aa: CASSPPGLALSYNEQFF; cdr3_nt: TGTGCCAGCTCACCGCCGGGACTAGCGCTCTCCTACAATGAGCAGTTCTTC
j_call: TRBJ1-1; v_call: TRBV7-3; clone_size: few; cdr3_length: 15; d_call: .; cdr3_aa: CASSPSRALGTEAFF; cdr3_nt: TGTGCCAGCAGCCCATCCCGGGCCTTAGGGACTGAAGCTTTCTTT
j_call: TRBJ1-6; v_call: TRBV12-3/TRBV12-4; clone_size: many; cdr3_length: 13; d_call: TRBD1; cdr3_aa: CASRGTGDSPLHF; cdr3_nt: TGTGCCAGTAGGGGGACAGGGGATTCACCCCTCCACTTT
j_call: TRBJ1-6; v_call: TRBV7-8; clone_size: many; cdr3_length: 18; d_call: .; cdr3_aa: CASSPPGRPSSYNSPLHF; cdr3_nt: TGTGCCAGCAGCCCGCCGGGACGGCCTAGCTCCTATAATTCACCCCTCCACTTT
j_call: TRBJ2-2; v_call: TRBV20-1; clone_size: .; cdr3_length: 15; d_call: TRBD2; cdr3_aa: CSARGLAGSTGELFF; cdr3_nt: TGCAGTGCTAGAGGACTAGCGGGTTCCACCGGGGAGCTGTTTTTT
j_call: TRBJ1-5; v_call: TRBV27; clone_size: few; cdr3_length: 14; d_call: .; cdr3_aa: CASSHGQTNQPQHF; cdr3_nt: TGTGCCAGCAGTCATGGACAGACCAATCAGCCCCAGCATTTT
j_call: TRBJ1-2; v_call: TRBV7-9; clone_size: many; cdr3_length: 14; d_call: TRBD1; cdr3_aa: CASSFGDRDHGYTF; cdr3_nt: TGTGCCAGCAGCTTTGGTGACAGGGACCATGGCTACACCTTC